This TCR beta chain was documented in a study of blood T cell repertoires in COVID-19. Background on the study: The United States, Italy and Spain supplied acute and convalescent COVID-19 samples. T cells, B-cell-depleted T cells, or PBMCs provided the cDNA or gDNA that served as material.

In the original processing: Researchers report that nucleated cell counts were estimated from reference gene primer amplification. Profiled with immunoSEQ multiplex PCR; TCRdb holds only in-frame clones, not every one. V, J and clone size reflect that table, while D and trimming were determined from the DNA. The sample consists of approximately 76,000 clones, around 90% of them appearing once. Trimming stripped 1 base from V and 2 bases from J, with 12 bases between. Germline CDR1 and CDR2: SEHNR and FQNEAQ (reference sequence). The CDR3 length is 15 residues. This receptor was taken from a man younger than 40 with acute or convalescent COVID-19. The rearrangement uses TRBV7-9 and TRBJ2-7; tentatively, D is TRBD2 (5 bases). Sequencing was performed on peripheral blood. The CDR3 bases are TGTGCCAGCAGCTTAGGGAGCGGTGAGACCTACGAGCAGTACTTC. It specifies CASSLGSGETYEQYF.